This TCR beta chain is drawn from a study of immune cell composition in non-small cell lung cancer. Findings of the study overall: Squamous carcinomas (around 80%) more often had tumour-associated clones >0.5% than adenocarcinomas (roughly 35%). Tumour TCR-beta clonality was not significantly tied to smoking pack-years.

The trim removed 5 bases at V and 0 bases at J, leaving 9 bases unmatched. The length of the CDR3 is 18 residues. Per the germline V gene, CDR1 is ENHRY and CDR2 is SYGVKD. Normal lung was sampled as far from the tumour as possible, at least 3 cm. Note on this clone: Its antigen is not identified.

The method was immunoSEQ multiplex PCR; TCRdb's version includes in-frame clones alone and lacks a portion of them. The data show around 7,300 clones, approximately 85% seen once. The rearrangement links TRBV10-3 to TRBJ2-6, with TRBD1 matching over 8 bases. What was sequenced was non-adjacent lung tissue. This receptor was identified in a human donor with non-small cell lung cancer. Here the CDR3 DNA reads TGTGCCATCAGTTCTACAGGGGGTCCAAACTCTGGGGCCAACGTCCTGACTTTC. Translating gives CAISSTGGPNSGANVLTF.